The source of this T cell receptor (beta chain) is a study of blood T cell repertoires in COVID-19. Using immunoSEQ multiplex PCR, the repertoire was profiled, and TCRdb retains in-frame clones only, with some absent. The data contain under 400,000 clones, approximately 87% of them singletons. V lost 6 bases and J lost 4; bases outside the gene matches: 8. The length of the CDR3 is 15 residues. Germline CDR1 and CDR2: MNHEY and SMNVEV (reference sequence). Sequencing was performed on peripheral blood. This sequence joins TRBV27 and TRBJ1-5, with TRBD1 identical over 8 bases. This receptor was identified in a woman between 25 and 40 years old with COVID-19, enrolled during active disease. The DNA of the CDR3 is TGTGCCAGCAGGGCACAGGGGGGGTTTAATCAGCCCCAGCATTTT. Translating it yields CASRAQGGFNQPQHF.